Shown below are 27 T cell receptor beta chains from a single sample sequenced in a study of blood T cell repertoires in COVID-19. Repertoires were generated with immunoSEQ multiplex PCR, while TCRdb's copy carries only in-frame clones and drops some. The sample lists over 400,000 clones, less than 90% occurring once. Sequencing was done on a sample of peripheral blood. These receptors all come from a woman aged 45-65 years with COVID-19, enrolled during active disease.

The rearrangement links TRBV5-8 to TRBJ1-1; 7 bases match TRBD1. CDR3 size: 15 residues. V was clipped by 0 bases and J by 5 bases; unmatched bases: 7. Germline CDR1 reads SGHTS; CDR2 reads YDEGEE. The CDR3, as DNA: TGTGCCAGCAGCTTGGGACAGGGTCGTTTGACTGAAGCTTTCTTT. Encoded protein: CASSLGQGRLTEAFF.

The sample holds a few counts of this clone. The chain carries TRBV2 and TRBJ1-6; D remains unclear. CDR1 is SNHLY, CDR2 FYNNEI, per germline. There are 14 residues in the CDR3. Trimming shortened V by 6 bases and J by 6 bases, and 12 bases separated the two germline ends. This CDR3 reads CASSPRQSNSPLHF. Here the CDR3 DNA reads TGTGCCAGCAGCCCGCGGCAGTCTAATTCACCCCTCCACTTT.

The rearrangement links TRBV29-1 to TRBJ2-1, with D maybe TRBD2 (5 bases). V lost 6 bases, J lost 4 bases, and 10 bases lay in between. The CDR3 runs 12 residues. The germline V gene encodes CDR1 SQVTM and CDR2 ANQGSEA. The CDR3 sequence is CSVIEGYNEQFF. CDR3 in DNA: TGCAGCGTGATTGAGGGATACAATGAGCAGTTCTTC.

The rearrangement joins TRBV25-1 to TRBJ2-3; TRBD1 agrees at 8 bases. The germline V gene encodes CDR1 MGHDK and CDR2 SYGVNS. The CDR3 runs 14 residues. Losses at the gene ends were 4 bases for V and 7 bases for J; bases not matched to a gene: 7. CDR3 protein: CASSAGQGSNTQYF. The CDR3 bases are TGTGCCAGCAGTGCCGGACAGGGAAGCAATACGCAGTATTTT.

The chain employs TRBV5-4 and TRBJ1-2; D is perhaps TRBD1 (5 bases). Germline V CDR1 and CDR2: SGHNT, YYREEE (reference sequence). This CDR3 contains 14 residues. Trimming pared 2 bases from V and 3 bases from J, leaving 11 bases between. The CDR3 coding sequence is TGTGCCAGCAGCTTCCAGGGATCCGACTATGGCTACACCTTC. Translating gives CASSFQGSDYGYTF.

The rearrangement joins TRBV25-1 to TRBJ1-5; D remains unclear. Trimming removed 6 bases at V and 2 bases at J, with 14 bases between. Germline loops: CDR1 MGHDK, CDR2 SYGVNS. The CDR3 has 15 amino acids. The DNA of the CDR3 is TGTGCCAGCAGGGGAGGATCTAGGGGCAATCAGCCCCAGCATTTT. Encoded protein: CASRGGSRGNQPQHF.

V and J are TRBV28 and TRBJ2-1, with 13 bases that match TRBD2. Germline V lookup: CDR1 MDHEN, CDR2 SYDVKM. The CDR3 extends over 14 amino acids. The J segment lost 7 bases and the V segment lost 5 bases, leaving 2 bases of the junction unmatched. CDR3 DNA: TGTGCCAGCAGTCCGGGACTAGCGGGGAATGAGCAGTTCTTC. Residues: CASSPGLAGNEQFF.

V is TRBV18 and J is TRBJ1-4; TRBD1 aligns across 11 bases. Germline V lookup: CDR1 KGHSH, CDR2 LQKENI. CDR3 size: 17 residues. V gave up 3 bases and J gave up 3 bases; unmatched junction bases: 6. The DNA for the CDR3 is TGTGCCAGCTCACCCCGAGGACAGGGGGCGGCTAATGAAAAACTGTTTTTT. This translates into CASSPRGQGAANEKLFF.

V gene TRBV7-9 combines with J gene TRBJ1-4, with 8 bases lining up with TRBD1. Per germline, CDR1 SEHNR and CDR2 FQNEAQ (reference sequence). The CDR3 totals 15 residues. The trim removed 4 bases at V and 8 bases at J, leaving 9 bases unmatched. CDR3 sequence: CASSSSTGGREKLFF. The CDR3 DNA reads as TGTGCCAGCAGCTCCAGTACAGGGGGGCGAGAAAAACTGTTTTTT. Full variable domain (remainder filled in from reference TRBV7-9 and TRBJ1-4): DTGVSQNPRHKITKRGQNVTFRCDPISEHNRLYWYRQTLGQGPEFLTYFQNEAQLEKSRLLSDRFSAERPKGSFSTLEIQRTEQGDSAMYLCASSSSTGGREKLFFGSGTQLSVL.

V is TRBV28 and J is TRBJ2-5; a weak D match, TRBD2 (5 bases). Deletions cut 6 bases from V and 1 base from J, with 21 bases between. Per germline, CDR1 MDHEN and CDR2 SYDVKM. This CDR3 is 17 amino acids long. The CDR3 bases are TGTGCCAGCAGCCTCACAAAAAGGCCGGGGTCCCAAGAGACCCAGTACTTC. Translating it yields CASSLTKRPGSQETQYF.

This rearrangement joins TRBV7-9 to TRBJ1-4; D is undetermined. Trimming removed 5 bases at V and 0 bases at J, with 10 bases between. Germline values: CDR1 SEHNR, CDR2 FQNEAQ (reference sequence). The CDR3 contains 15 residues. CDR3 loop: CASSPRGPTNEKLFF. The CDR3 DNA follows: TGTGCCAGCAGCCCCCGCGGCCCAACTAATGAAAAACTGTTTTTT. Full variable domain (outside the CDR3, taken from reference TRBV7-9 and TRBJ1-4): DTGVSQNPRHKITKRGQNVTFRCDPISEHNRLYWYRQTLGQGPEFLTYFQNEAQLEKSRLLSDRFSAERPKGSFSTLEIQRTEQGDSAMYLCASSPRGPTNEKLFFGSGTQLSVL.

The genes are TRBV11-2 and TRBJ2-1; D is perhaps TRBD2 (6 bases). V lost 6 bases and J 7 bases, leaving 10 bases between the germline ends. The CDR3 contains 12 residues. Germline values: CDR1 SGHAT, CDR2 FQNNGV. DNA of the CDR3: TGTGCCAGCAGTAGTGCGGGGAATGAGCAGTTCTTC. Its translation: CASSSAGNEQFF.

The chain is built from TRBV29-1 and TRBJ1-1; 9 nucleotides line up with TRBD1. The CDR3 is 15 residues long. Germline V lookup: CDR1 SQVTM, CDR2 ANQGSEA. The trim removed 1 base at V and 5 bases at J, leaving 8 bases unmatched. The CDR3 region is CSVEGGQGRWTEAFF. The CDR3 region has the DNA TGCAGCGTTGAAGGGGGACAGGGAAGGTGGACTGAAGCTTTCTTT.

CDR3 sequence: CASSPGQGPGYEQYF. The CDR3 region has the DNA TGTGCCAGCAGCCCAGGACAGGGTCCCGGATACGAGCAGTACTTC. This chain joins TRBV3-1 (or the pseudogene TRBV3-2) and TRBJ2-7, with TRBD1 matching over 8 bases. Trimming cost V 4 bases and J 4 bases; bases outside gene matches: 9. Germline V CDR1 and CDR2: LGHDT, YNNKEL (reference sequence). The CDR3 is 15 amino acids.

This clone showed up just once. The chain links TRBV29-1 to TRBJ1-1, with a tentative D call TRBD1 (6 bases). The CDR3 has 11 residues. CDR1 SQVTM and CDR2 ANQGSEA come from the germline V gene. V dropped 8 bases and J dropped 3 bases, with 10 bases sitting between them. The CDR3 region has the DNA TGCAGCATCTCAGGGGACACTGAAGCTTTCTTT. This gives the protein CSISGDTEAFF.

CDR3 sequence reads: CASTNGLAGNQETQYF. CDR3 nucleotide sequence: TGTGCCAGCACCAACGGACTAGCGGGAAACCAAGAGACCCAGTACTTC. The chain couples TRBV14 to TRBJ2-5, with 12 bases lining up with TRBD2. The CDR3 has 16 amino acids. Germline CDR1 and CDR2: SGHDN and FVKESK. J was trimmed by 0 bases and V by 7 bases; bases with no gene match: 6.

The CDR3 DNA is TGTGCCACAGCGGGACGGACCTCCTACGAGCAGTACTTC. Its translation is CATAGRTSYEQYF. The rearrangement joins TRBV24-1 to TRBJ2-7; 7 bases map to TRBD2. The V segment lost 10 bases and the J segment 0 bases; nucleotides outside the gene matches: 5. CDR1 and CDR2 (germline): KGHDR, SFDVKD. The CDR3 consists of 13 residues.

The V call is TRBV28, the J call TRBJ2-7; 9 positions agree with TRBD1. The V gene end was trimmed by 2 bases and the J gene end by 0 bases; junction bases not matched to a gene: 5. The length of the CDR3 is 16 residues. The germline V gene has CDR1 MDHEN and CDR2 SYDVKM. Here the CDR3 DNA reads TGTGCCAGCAGTTTAGTTGGGACAGGGAGCTCCTACGAGCAGTACTTC. Translated: CASSLVGTGSSYEQYF.

This chain uses TRBV29-1 with TRBJ2-3, with D perhaps TRBD1 (6 bases). The germline V gene has CDR1 SQVTM and CDR2 ANQGSEA. The CDR3 consists of 16 residues. V lost 5 bases and J 0 bases, leaving 18 bases between the germline ends. The CDR3 nucleotides read TGCAGCGTTCTACCGAGGACAGCTTCAAGCACAGATACGCAGTATTTT. Its protein product is CSVLPRTASSTDTQYF.

This clone was picked up one time. The chain joins TRBV15 to TRBJ1-2; 8 nucleotides agree with TRBD1. The CDR3 is 15 amino acids. Unmatched junction bases numbered 13, after V lost 3 bases and J lost 10 bases. CDR1 and CDR2 (germline): LNHNV, YYDKDF (reference sequence). Here the CDR3 reads CATSSFFDRGNDYTF. The CDR3 nucleotides are TGTGCCACCAGCAGCTTTTTTGACAGGGGCAACGACTACACCTTC.

The chain couples TRBV9 to TRBJ2-5; weak D call: TRBD2 (5 bases). V was clipped by 4 bases and J by 5 bases, with 15 bases between them. CDR1 SGDLS and CDR2 YYNGEE come from the germline V gene. The CDR3 is 14 amino acids. The CDR3 sequence is CASSPEEGKETQYF. CDR3 in DNA: TGTGCCAGCAGCCCGGAAGAGGGTAAGGAGACCCAGTACTTC.

The V gene is TRBV3-1 (or the pseudogene TRBV3-2), the J gene TRBJ1-2; no clear D gene. Germline V gene sequence: CDR1 LGHDT, CDR2 YNNKEL (reference sequence). CDR3 length equals 14 residues. V was shortened by 0 bases and J by 8 bases, with 13 bases between the two germline ends. This CDR3 reads CASSQDPRVGGYTF. In nucleotides, the CDR3 is TGTGCCAGCAGCCAAGATCCCCGGGTAGGCGGCTACACCTTC.

This sequence joins TRBV30 and TRBJ2-1; 8 bases match TRBD1. V lost 0 bases to trimming and J lost 2 bases; unmatched junction nucleotides: 12. Per germline, CDR1 GTSNPN and CDR2 SVGIG (reference sequence). This CDR3 contains 18 residues. This CDR3 is CAWSVLYRQGFAYNEQFF. The CDR3 nucleotides are TGTGCCTGGAGTGTACTATATAGACAGGGGTTCGCCTACAATGAGCAGTTCTTC. The variable domain in full, completed from reference TRBV30 and TRBJ2-1, reads SQTIHQWPATLVQPVGSPLSLECTVEGTSNPNLYWYRQAAGRGLQLLFYSVGIGQISSEVPQNLSASRPQDRQFILSSKKLLLSDSGFYLCAWSVLYRQGFAYNEQFFGPGTRLTVL.

This chain links TRBV4-1 with TRBJ1-6, with D perhaps matching TRBD1 (5 bases). Trimming shortened V by 2 bases and J by 7 bases, and 12 bases separated the two germline ends. From germline, CDR1 is MGHRA and CDR2 YSYEKL. The CDR3 extends over 15 amino acids. For the CDR3, the DNA is TGCGCCAGCAGCCAAATTGGGGGGATCAATTCACCCCTCCACTTT. Encoded protein: CASSQIGGINSPLHF.

The V gene is TRBV7-9, the J gene TRBJ1-2; D is unclear. The V end lost 5 bases, the J end lost 1 base, and 14 bases lay between the germline ends. CDR1 is SEHNR and CDR2 is FQNEAQ in the germline V gene (reference sequence). The CDR3 runs to 15 residues. The chain's CDR3 is CASSLVEAGNYGYTF. The CDR3 nucleotides read TGTGCCAGCAGCCTAGTCGAGGCGGGTAACTATGGCTACACCTTC.

J is TRBJ1-3 and V is TRBV11-2, with 7 bases matching TRBD1. CDR3 size: 17 residues. Germline CDR1 reads SGHAT; CDR2 reads FQNNGV. V was pared by 4 bases and J by 0 bases, with 9 bases of the junction left unmatched. The CDR3 sequence: CASSSTGMGYSGNTIYF. CDR3 DNA: TGTGCCAGCAGCTCGACAGGGATGGGGTACTCTGGAAACACCATATATTTT.

The V gene is TRBV29-1, the J gene TRBJ1-4, with 7 bases lining up with TRBD1. CDR1 is SQVTM, CDR2 ANQGSEA, per germline. V lost 6 bases, J lost 8 bases, and 12 bases stayed unmatched. The CDR3 is 14 residues long. CDR3: CSVGLTGVGEKLFF. The CDR3 DNA reads TGCAGCGTCGGGCTTACAGGGGTGGGGGAAAAACTGTTTTTT.